The next 26 T cell receptor beta chains were all read from a single sample in a study of high-grade serous ovarian cancer treatment subgroups. The data were produced by immunoSEQ multiplex PCR, yet TCRdb's version contains in-frame clones alone and is incomplete. Counted here are under 30,000 clones, around 84% occurring once; the ten biggest clones make up around 2.3%. Tumor tissue was taken before any definitive surgery or chemotherapy was given. Sequenced: tumor tissue. The receptors derive from a human donor with high-grade serous ovarian cancer.

The rearrangement links TRBV28 to TRBJ1-2, with TRBD1 as a possible D gene (5 bases). This CDR3 region has 15 residues. Trimming pared 5 bases from V and 6 bases from J, leaving 19 bases between. The germline CDR1 and CDR2 sequences are MDHEN and SYDVKM. The CDR3 protein is CASSIPGAVVDGYTF. The DNA of the CDR3 is TGTGCCAGCAGTATCCCCGGGGCAGTCGTAGATGGCTACACCTTC.

This clone was seen only once. One junction end does not reproduce the germline sequence, and a read error may be involved. This chain links TRBV23-1 with TRBJ2-1; 9 bases are shared with TRBD1. TRBV23-1 is treated as an ORF (open reading frame) with a function not yet certain. There are 12 residues in the CDR3. CDR3 in DNA: TGCGCCAGCAGTCAAAGGATAGGACAGGGGCTCTTC. It yields the protein CASSQRIGQGLF.

The genes are TRBV5-1 and TRBJ1-2; weak D call: TRBD1 (6 bases). CDR3 size: 13 residues. Germline CDR1 and CDR2: SGHRS and YFSETQ. The V and J ends lost 1 base and 6 bases respectively, with 10 bases between them. The CDR3 region has the DNA TGCGCCAGCAGCTTGTATTCAGGGGATGGCTACACCTTC. Translating gives CASSLYSGDGYTF.

Only one count was recorded for this clone. The chain is built from TRBV28 and TRBJ2-3, with TRBD1 matching over 9 bases. The CDR3 is 15 residues long. With 3 bases clipped from V and 4 bases from J, the junction kept 5 bases outside the gene matches. Germline CDR1 is MDHEN and CDR2 is SYDVKM. CDR3 sequence (DNA): TGTGCCAGCAGTTTCCGCCGGACAGGGGCAGATACGCAGTATTTT. This translates into CASSFRRTGADTQYF.

The table lists this clone with a count of one. This chain joins TRBV28 and TRBJ2-6; possibly TRBD2 for D (5 bases). V lost 7 bases and J lost 0, with 7 bases in between. This CDR3 is 14 amino acids long. The germline CDR1 and CDR2 sequences are MDHEN and SYDVKM. The CDR3: CASIASSGANVLTF. The DNA of the CDR3 is TGTGCCAGCATAGCGTCCTCTGGGGCCAACGTCCTGACTTTC.

The chain has TRBV11-3 and TRBJ2-1; D is perhaps TRBD1 (7 bases). Germline V CDR1 and CDR2: SGHNT, YENEEA. This CDR3 is built from 16 residues. The germline V and J ends were trimmed by 3 bases and 9 bases, with 21 bases remaining between them. The CDR3 reads CASSFGAGGTVGEQFF. As DNA, the CDR3 is TGTGCCAGCAGCTTCGGCGCAGGGGGGACTGTCGGTGAGCAGTTCTTC.

J is TRBJ1-3 and V is TRBV30; TRBD1 aligns across 8 bases. Germline CDR1 and CDR2: GTSNPN and SVGIG (reference sequence). This CDR3 has 20 amino acids. After removal of 4 bases from V and 2 bases from J, the junction contained 22 bases not matched to a gene. CDR3 DNA sequence: TGTGCCTGGAAACCTAGGGCAGGGGGCTTAGGCACGGGGGCTGGAAACACCATATATTTT. The encoded protein is CAWKPRAGGLGTGAGNTIYF.

V and J are TRBV6-6 and TRBJ2-7; no firm D call. The germline V and J ends were trimmed by 5 bases and 3 bases, with 8 bases remaining between them. The CDR3 has 12 amino acids. Germline-derived CDR1 and CDR2 are MNHNY and SVGAGI (reference sequence). In DNA, the CDR3 is TGTGCCAGCAGTCCCGGAGACTACGAGCAGTACTTC. Translated: CASSPGDYEQYF.

V and J are TRBV7-9 and TRBJ2-1, with TRBD2 as a possible D gene (6 bases). V was cut by 4 bases and J by 3 bases, with 13 bases left in between. This CDR3 is 15 amino acids long. CDR1 and CDR2 (germline): SEHNR, FQNEAQ (reference sequence). The CDR3 reads CASSSLGTFYNEQFF. Here the CDR3 DNA reads TGTGCCAGCAGCTCCCTAGGGACTTTCTACAATGAGCAGTTCTTC.

V and J are TRBV2 and TRBJ2-7, with 9 bases aligning to TRBD1. V lost 3 bases, J lost 6 bases, and 6 bases stayed unmatched. The CDR3 is 14 amino acids. The germline V gene has CDR1 SNHLY and CDR2 FYNNEI. CDR3 bases: TGTGCCAGCAGTGAGGGGACAGGGTGGCCCGAGCAGTACTTC. As protein: CASSEGTGWPEQYF.

This clone has only one observation. CDR3 amino acids: CASSLLGTKSSGANVLTF. CDR3 nucleotides: TGTGCCAGCAGTTTATTGGGGACAAAGAGCTCTGGGGCCAACGTCCTGACTTTC. The gene calls are TRBV27 and TRBJ2-6; possible D gene TRBD1, 6 bases. The germline CDR1 and CDR2 sequences are MNHEY and SMNVEV (reference sequence). Trimming shortened V by 1 base and J by 0 bases, and 13 bases separated the two germline ends. CDR3 size: 18 residues.

The chain couples TRBV11-2 to TRBJ1-2, with D tentatively TRBD1 (5 bases). The CDR3 has 14 residues. Germline CDR1 SGHAT, CDR2 FQNNGV. V was cut by 1 base and J by 4 bases, with 10 bases left in between. CDR3 sequence: CASSLGQGSYGYTF. As DNA, the CDR3 is TGTGCCAGCAGCTTAGGTCAGGGCTCCTATGGCTACACCTTC.

The chain carries TRBV28 and TRBJ2-2, with 8 bases lining up with TRBD1. CDR3 length: 16 residues. The germline V gene encodes CDR1 MDHEN and CDR2 SYDVKM. After removal of 0 bases from V and 6 bases from J, the junction contained 6 bases not matched to a gene. The CDR3 is CASSLWAGGAAGELFF. The CDR3 nucleotides read TGTGCCAGCAGTTTATGGGCAGGGGGCGCCGCCGGGGAGCTGTTTTTT.

The count of this clone is one. This chain joins TRBV5-1 and TRBJ1-6; D possibly corresponds to TRBD1 (5 bases). CDR3 length: 14 amino acids. The germline V and J ends were trimmed by 5 bases and 7 bases, with 13 bases remaining between them. Germline V gives CDR1 SGHRS, CDR2 YFSETQ. As DNA, the CDR3 is TGCGCCAGCAGAGGAGGGGCAATAAATTCACCCCTCCACTTT. As protein: CASRGGAINSPLHF.

This clone turned up a few times. The V call is TRBV6-5, the J call TRBJ1-1; D unresolved. Germline CDR1 MNHEY, CDR2 SVGAGI. V was clipped by 0 bases and J by 8 bases, with 7 bases between them. The length of the CDR3 is 12 residues. The CDR3 is CASSYSGREAFF. The CDR3 DNA follows: TGTGCCAGCAGTTACTCTGGCAGGGAAGCTTTCTTT.

The J gene is TRBJ2-2, the V gene TRBV7-9; 8 bases match TRBD2. The length of the CDR3 is 14 residues. Germline V gene sequence: CDR1 SEHNR, CDR2 FQNEAQ (reference sequence). J was trimmed by 4 bases and V by 5 bases; bases with no gene match: 3. CDR3 in amino acids: CASSETSVTGELFF. CDR3 bases: TGTGCCAGCAGCGAGACTAGCGTCACCGGGGAGCTGTTTTTT.

The chain combines TRBV19 with TRBJ2-4; D ambiguous. The CDR3 is made up of 13 amino acids. Germline CDR1 reads LNHDA; CDR2 reads SQIVND (reference sequence). V was cut by 5 bases and J by 6 bases, with 11 bases left in between. CDR3 region: CASSDRSGNIQYF. Written as DNA, the CDR3 is TGTGCCAGTAGTGACCGGTCGGGAAACATTCAGTACTTC.

The chain links TRBV9 to TRBJ2-7; the match to TRBD2 covers 8 bases. V gave up 1 base and J gave up 7 bases; unmatched junction bases: 13. Germline V gene data show CDR1 as SGDLS and CDR2 as YYNGEE. This CDR3 has 16 amino acids. CDR3: CASSVWKASGWSEQYF. In DNA form, the CDR3 reads TGTGCCAGCAGCGTATGGAAGGCTAGCGGGTGGAGTGAGCAGTACTTC.

V usage is TRBV18 and J usage is TRBJ1-2; TRBD1 matches at 11 bases. The CDR3 runs 17 residues. Germline V gene sequence: CDR1 KGHSH, CDR2 LQKENI. V lost 1 base to trimming and J lost 8 bases; unmatched junction nucleotides: 12. The CDR3 here is CASSPLDRGRSQSGYTF. The CDR3 region has the DNA TGTGCCAGCTCACCACTGGACAGGGGGCGCAGTCAGAGCGGCTACACCTTC. Supplemented by reference TRBV18 and TRBJ1-2, the full variable domain reads NAGVMQNPRHLVRRRGQEARLRCSPMKGHSHVYWYRQLPEEGLKFMVYLQKENIIDESGMPKERFSAEFPKEGPSILRIQQVVRGDSAAYFCASSPLDRGRSQSGYTFGSGTRLTVV.

This chain joins TRBV2 and TRBJ1-4, with unresolved D. Germline loops: CDR1 SNHLY, CDR2 FYNNEI. The CDR3 totals 15 residues. Trimming cost V 4 bases and J 7 bases, with 16 bases left between them. The CDR3 reads CASSAKGTGGEKLFF. For the CDR3, the DNA is TGTGCCAGCAGTGCGAAGGGTACGGGAGGTGAAAAACTGTTTTTT.

The chain is built from TRBV15 and TRBJ1-2; D is unclear. This CDR3 spans 13 amino acids. Trimming cost V 5 bases and J 4 bases, with 11 bases left between them. In germline, CDR1 is LNHNV, CDR2 YYDKDF (reference sequence). This CDR3 reads CATSPLPGYGYTF. In DNA, the CDR3 is TGTGCCACCAGCCCACTACCCGGCTATGGCTACACCTTC.

This chain connects TRBV6-6 to TRBJ2-7; D uncertain. Germline V gives CDR1 MNHNY, CDR2 SVGAGI (reference sequence). The CDR3 contains 14 residues. V lost 2 bases to trimming and J lost 0 bases, with 8 bases between them. The CDR3 region is CASSYRLDSYEQYF. CDR3 DNA sequence: TGTGCCAGCAGTTACAGGCTTGACTCCTACGAGCAGTACTTC.

The chain links TRBV19 to TRBJ2-1; 10 bases align to TRBD2. The V segment lost 7 bases and the J segment 11 bases; nucleotides outside the gene matches: 11. The CDR3 totals 14 residues. Germline V gene sequence: CDR1 LNHDA, CDR2 SQIVND (reference sequence). The CDR3 loop reads CASTQSSSGRKQFF. CDR3 DNA sequence: TGTGCCAGTACTCAATCTAGTAGCGGGAGGAAGCAGTTCTTC.

This chain joins TRBV10-2 and TRBJ2-3, with a weak D call TRBD2 (7 bases). Trimming shortened V by 1 base and J by 4 bases, and 15 bases separated the two germline ends. Germline CDR1 WSHSY, CDR2 SAAADI. The CDR3 runs 16 residues. The CDR3 region has the DNA TGCGCCAGCAGTGAGTGGGGGGGCGAGGACGCAGATACGCAGTATTTT. It translates to CASSEWGGEDADTQYF.

This chain uses TRBV5-1 with TRBJ2-3; TRBD1 is a possible D gene (5 bases). V was clipped by 3 bases and J by 4 bases, with 12 bases between them. CDR1 is SGHRS and CDR2 is YFSETQ in the germline V gene. The CDR3 extends over 14 amino acids. Here the CDR3 reads CASSSTGPPDTQYF. The DNA for the CDR3 is TGCGCCAGCAGCTCTACAGGACCCCCAGATACGCAGTATTTT.

The V gene is TRBV27, the J gene TRBJ1-3; TRBD1 agrees at 7 bases. The V and J ends lost 2 bases and 4 bases, in that order; junction bases with no gene match: 5. The CDR3 contains 15 residues. Germline CDR1 reads MNHEY; CDR2 reads SMNVEV (reference sequence). The CDR3 nucleotides read TGTGCCAGCAGTTTAAGACAGGGAGCCGGAAACACCATATATTTT. This codes for CASSLRQGAGNTIYF.